This entry lists 12 T cell receptor beta chains sequenced from one sample in a study of cytomegalovirus exposure and HLA in healthy donors. The PCR was carried out with 60 Vbeta primers and 13 Jbeta primers. Repertoires were generated with immunoSEQ multiplex PCR, while TCRdb's copy carries only in-frame clones and drops some. The profile shows 95,000 to 150,000 clones, 66% of them singletons. Sequenced sample: PBMCs. All receptors derive from a young man in good health and CMV-seronegative.

The CDR3 loop is CASRRGGPYSNQPQHF. The CDR3 coding sequence is TGTGCCAGCCGGAGGGGGGGGCCATATAGCAATCAGCCCCAGCATTTT. The chain is built from TRBV2 and TRBJ1-5; TRBD1 is a possible D gene (6 bases). The germline V and J ends were trimmed by 8 bases and 0 bases, with 17 bases remaining between them. CDR1 and CDR2 (germline): SNHLY, FYNNEI. The length of the CDR3 is 16 residues.

The chain combines TRBV27 with TRBJ2-1; no reliable D call. This CDR3 comprises 13 residues. Germline V gene lookup returns CDR1 MNHEY and CDR2 SMNVEV (reference sequence). V lost 5 bases, J lost 3 bases, and 8 bases lay in between. The CDR3 region has the DNA TGTGCCAGCAGTCTAGTAATCTACAATGAGCAGTTCTTC. Translated: CASSLVIYNEQFF.

The CDR3 region has the DNA TGTGCCAGCAGCTTGGAAGGGGGAGGCACAGATACGCAGTATTTT. This translates into CASSLEGGGTDTQYF. J is TRBJ2-3 and V is TRBV5-6; TRBD1 might be the D (6 bases). Germline values: CDR1 SGHDT, CDR2 YYEEEE. This CDR3 spans 15 amino acids. Trimming left V 0 bases short and J 1 base short, with 9 bases between. The full variable domain, completed using reference TRBV5-6 and TRBJ2-3, is DAGVTQSPTHLIKTRGQQVTLRCSPKSGHDTVSWYQQALGQGPQFIFQYYEEEERQRGNFPDRFSGHQFPNYSSELNVNALLLGDSALYLCASSLEGGGTDTQYFGPGTRLTVL.

This chain connects TRBV4-3 to TRBJ2-7; 7 positions agree with TRBD2. The CDR3 consists of 15 residues. Germline V gene data show CDR1 as LGHNA and CDR2 as YSLEER. V lost 4 bases and J lost 5; bases outside the gene matches: 11. The CDR3 region is CASSPAHWGGNEQYF. The CDR3 DNA follows: TGCGCCAGCAGCCCGGCGCATTGGGGGGGAAACGAGCAGTACTTC.

The chain has TRBV27 and TRBJ1-3, with D possibly matching TRBD1 (6 bases). The CDR3 covers 16 residues. V was cut by 5 bases and J by 0 bases, with 14 bases left in between. Looked up from germline, CDR1 is MNHEY and CDR2 is SMNVEV (reference sequence). The CDR3, as DNA: TGTGCCAGCAGTCCCCCACAGGGCCTCTCTGGAAACACCATATATTTT. Residues: CASSPPQGLSGNTIYF.

This clone was seen once. V and J are TRBV12-5 and TRBJ2-1, with 9 bases matching TRBD2. Germline CDR1 is LGHNT and CDR2 is FRNRAP. V was pared by 1 base and J by 5 bases, with 9 bases of the junction left unmatched. The CDR3 loop spans 17 amino acids. The CDR3 DNA reads as TGTGCTAGTGGTTTGGCCTTGGGGGCTAGCGGGGACAATGAGCAGTTCTTC. Residues: CASGLALGASGDNEQFF.

The rearrangement uses TRBV20-1 and TRBJ2-1, with D unclear. Looked up from germline, CDR1 is DFQATT and CDR2 is SNEGSKA (reference sequence). The CDR3 is 11 residues long. V was cut by 1 base and J by 7 bases, with 5 bases left in between. CDR3 region: CSARVRNEQFF. In DNA, the CDR3 is TGCAGTGCTAGAGTCCGGAATGAGCAGTTCTTC.

This chain joins TRBV5-4 and TRBJ1-5, with TRBD1 as a possible D gene (5 bases). V dropped 4 bases and J dropped 7 bases, with 15 bases sitting between them. The CDR3 runs 14 residues. Germline V gives CDR1 SGHNT, CDR2 YYREEE (reference sequence). CDR3 in amino acids: CASSLRGSGQPQHF. The CDR3 nucleotides are TGTGCCAGCAGCCTGCGGGGGTCTGGGCAGCCCCAGCATTTT. The full variable domain, rest sourced from reference TRBV5-4 and TRBJ1-5, is ETGVTQSPTHLIKTRGQQVTLRCSSQSGHNTVSWYQQALGQGPQFIFQYYREEENGRGNFPPRFSGLQFPNYSSELNVNALELDDSALYLCASSLRGSGQPQHFGDGTRLSIL.

The rearrangement joins TRBV5-1 to TRBJ2-7; 9 nucleotides agree with TRBD1. Germline V gives CDR1 SGHRS, CDR2 YFSETQ. The CDR3 is made up of 15 amino acids. V was pared by 2 bases and J by 5 bases, with 8 bases of the junction left unmatched. Here the CDR3 reads CASSLPGQGTHEQYF. The CDR3 nucleotides are TGCGCCAGCAGCTTACCGGGACAGGGAACACACGAGCAGTACTTC.

The chain combines TRBV19 with TRBJ2-7, with D possibly matching TRBD2 (6 bases). CDR3 length: 14 amino acids. Per the germline V gene, CDR1 is LNHDA and CDR2 is SQIVND (reference sequence). V gave up 3 bases and J gave up 3 bases, with 12 bases separating them. The CDR3 here is CASSIVSGSYEQYF. In nucleotides, the CDR3 is TGTGCCAGTAGTATTGTCTCCGGGAGCTACGAGCAGTACTTC.

This clone occurred a few times. V gene TRBV5-6 combines with J gene TRBJ2-5, with a possible D match to TRBD2 (7 bases). V was cut by 3 bases and J by 7 bases, with 13 bases left in between. Per germline, CDR1 SGHDT and CDR2 YYEEEE. This CDR3 is 13 amino acids long. DNA for the CDR3: TGTGCCAGCAGCTCCGGGCGGGGGCCGACCCAGTACTTC. Protein product: CASSSGRGPTQYF.

The rearrangement joins TRBV6-6 to TRBJ2-7, with no clear D. The CDR3 has 11 amino acids. The V gene lost 5 bases and the J gene lost 9 bases, with 11 bases spanning the gap. Germline V gene lookup returns CDR1 MNHNY and CDR2 SVGAGI (reference sequence). The CDR3 region is CASSEEFGQYF. In nucleotides, the CDR3 is TGTGCCAGCAGTGAGGAGTTCGGGCAGTACTTC.